The clone carrying this T cell receptor (beta chain) occurred once. These data are taken from a study of blood T cell repertoires in COVID-19. On the study more broadly: PBMCs, B-cell-depleted T cells, or T cells were the source of the cDNA or gDNA that made up the material.

CDR1 SGHDT and CDR2 YYEEEE come from the germline V gene. There are 13 residues in the CDR3. The germline V and J ends were trimmed by 6 bases and 6 bases, with 14 bases remaining between them. Sequenced by immunoSEQ multiplex PCR; TCRdb stores in-frame clones only, minus some. The sample yields about 160,000 clones, approximately 84% seen once. The sample consisted of peripheral blood. The origin of this receptor is a middle-aged man with acute or convalescent COVID-19. V usage is TRBV5-6 and J usage is TRBJ2-3, with D uncertain. CDR3 region: CASTRGITDTQYF. Written as DNA, the CDR3 is TGTGCCAGCACCCGCGGAATTACTGATACGCAGTATTTT.